The rows below give T cell receptor beta chains drawn from one sample of a study of T-cell memory formation after mild COVID-19. In TCRdb, the 5' RACE reads were re-called with MiXCR into one record per CDR3 protein. The table includes some 600,000 distinct CDR3 sequences, about 18% detected once. Sequencing was performed on PBMCs or a T cell subset sorted from them (not recorded which). The origin of the receptors is an adult woman who had mild COVID-19 (a few samples of this study predate the infection). Cell type and time point are not known. Each CDR3 is given with its conserved first and last residue. D genes are given only for firm matches. Size tells how often a clone was seen (once, few, many) or the class of an expanded clone, and some rows leave it out.

few	TRBV7-9	TRBJ1-4	.	TGTGCCAGCAGCTTAGGGCGACGGCGCGGAGAAAAACTGTTTTTT	CASSLGRRRGEKLFF
many	TRBV7-9	TRBJ2-5	TRBD2	TGTGCCAGCAGCCCGGACTCGGGGGGAATGGAGACCCAGTACTTC	CASSPDSGGMETQYF
few	TRBV7-9	TRBJ2-3	TRBD2	TGTGCCAGCAGCTTAACACTAGCGGGGCCAGATACGCAGTATTTT	CASSLTLAGPDTQYF
.	TRBV5-1	TRBJ1-2	TRBD1	TGCGCCAGCAGCAGCCTGGGACAGGGGTTCTATGGCTACACCTTC	CASSSLGQGFYGYTF
.	TRBV12-3/TRBV12-4	TRBJ2-3	TRBD1	TGTGCCAGCAGTTGGACAGGGGTGGCAGATACGCAGTATTTT	CASSWTGVADTQYF
.	TRBV29-1	TRBJ1-1	.	TGCAGCGTCCCGACAGAACCCAACACTGAAGCTTTCTTT	CSVPTEPNTEAFF
few	TRBV12-3/TRBV12-4	TRBJ1-4	TRBD1	TGTGCCAGCAGTCCACTGACAGGGCGGAAGGAAAAACTGTTTTTT	CASSPLTGRKEKLFF
.	TRBV6-2/TRBV6-3	TRBJ2-2	.	TGTGCCAGCAGTTACAGGGGAGGAACCGGGGAGCTGTTTTTT	CASSYRGGTGELFF
few	TRBV11-3	TRBJ1-1	.	TGTGCCAGCAGCATAAGCCGGGACAAGAACACTGAAGCTTTCTTT	CASSISRDKNTEAFF
.	TRBV19	TRBJ2-7	.	TGTGCCAGTGGCCGAGGACAGCTCTACGAGCAGTACTTC	CASGRGQLYEQYF
few	TRBV12-3/TRBV12-4	TRBJ2-1	TRBD2	TGTGCCAGCAGTAGGACTAGCGGGAGGGAGCAGTTCTTC	CASSRTSGREQFF
few	TRBV11-2	TRBJ2-1	.	TGTGCCAGCAGCTCCCCCCGGGTCTACAATGAGCAGTTCTTC	CASSSPRVYNEQFF
few	TRBV24-1	TRBJ2-3	.	TGTGCCACCAGTGATGCAGGCCCTAGCACAGATACGCAGTATTTT	CATSDAGPSTDTQYF
few	TRBV29-1	TRBJ1-2	TRBD1	TGCAGCGTTAAACCCCCAGGGGGCGGGGTGAATGGCTACACCTTC	CSVKPPGGGVNGYTF
.	TRBV6-1	TRBJ2-3	TRBD2	TGTGCCAGCAGTGAGTTACCGGGACTAGCGGCAGATACGCAGTATTTT	CASSELPGLAADTQYF
.	TRBV5-1	TRBJ2-7	.	TGCGCCAGCAGCTTGGCCGTAGGACCGACCTACGAGCAGTACTTC	CASSLAVGPTYEQYF
.	TRBV7-2	TRBJ2-7	TRBD2	TGTGCCAGCAGCCGTCCGGGACTAGCGAGCTACGAGCAGTACTTC	CASSRPGLASYEQYF
.	TRBV27	TRBJ2-1	.	TGTGCCAGCACCCCCGAAATGAGCGCGAGCTGGAGTGAGCAGTTCTTC	CASTPEMSASWSEQFF
.	TRBV7-8	TRBJ2-3	.	TGTGCCAGCAGCTCCCCGTGGTCAACAGATACGCAGTATTTT	CASSSPWSTDTQYF
.	TRBV12-3/TRBV12-4	TRBJ2-7	.	TGTGCCAGCAGTTTAATTGCAGGGCAATACGAGCAGTACTTC	CASSLIAGQYEQYF
.	TRBV5-1	TRBJ2-1	TRBD2	TGCGCCAGCAGATTGGGCCTAGCGGAGATGAATGAGCAGTTCTTC	CASRLGLAEMNEQFF
.	TRBV7-9	TRBJ2-7	.	TGTGCCAGCAGCTCTCGGCTCTCCGAGCAGTACTTC	CASSSRLSEQYF
.	TRBV5-1	TRBJ1-2	.	TGCGCCAGCAGCTATGACAGAGATGGCTACACCTTC	CASSYDRDGYTF
.	TRBV7-9	TRBJ1-4	.	TGTGCCAGCAGCCTAATTGGGGCGTTGCGTGAAAAACTGTTTTTT	CASSLIGALREKLFF
many	TRBV5-1	TRBJ2-1	.	TGCGCCAGCAGCCCTATGCCTGCTAGCTCCTACAATGAGCAGTTCTTC	CASSPMPASSYNEQFF
few	TRBV6-2/TRBV6-3	TRBJ2-7	TRBD2	TGTGCCAGCAGCCCAGGTAGCGGGAGTGACTACGAGCAGTACTTC	CASSPGSGSDYEQYF
few	TRBV21-1	TRBJ2-1	.	TGTGCCAGCAGCAAGGGGACTAGTTACGGTGAGCAGTTCTTC	CASSKGTSYGEQFF
few	TRBV10-3	TRBJ1-6	.	TGTGCCATCAGTGAGTTTGAGGGTGGGAATTCACCCCTCCACTTT	CAISEFEGGNSPLHF
few	TRBV6-1	TRBJ1-4	.	TGTGCCAGCAGTGACGGTTTTGCTAATGAAAAACTGTTTTTT	CASSDGFANEKLFF
.	TRBV6-2/TRBV6-3	TRBJ2-7	.	TGTGCCAGCAGTTACGGGGGGGACACCTACGAGCAGTACTTC	CASSYGGDTYEQYF
.	TRBV7-6	TRBJ2-2	TRBD2	TGTGCCAGCAGCCCCCGGGGCAGGGAGGGAACCGGGGAGCTGTTTTTT	CASSPRGREGTGELFF
.	TRBV7-9	TRBJ2-5	TRBD2	TGTGCCAGCAGCTTATCCCTAGCGGGTACCCAAGAGACCCAGTACTTC	CASSLSLAGTQETQYF
.	TRBV20-1	TRBJ2-5	TRBD2	TGCAGTGCTCCGGTGGCGGGGGGCCTACAAGAGACCCAGTACTTC	CSAPVAGGLQETQYF
few	TRBV6-5	TRBJ1-1	.	TGTGCCAGCCGTGGAGGAGGGGCGAATCCGATGAACACTGAAGCTTTCTTT	CASRGGGANPMNTEAFF
few	TRBV29-1	TRBJ2-7	TRBD2	TGCAGCGTGTGGACTAGCGGGAGGCTGGCCTACGAGCAGTACTTC	CSVWTSGRLAYEQYF
many	TRBV3-1	TRBJ2-5	.	TGTGCCAGCAGCCAAGACCCCTCGACGGGGACCCAGTACTTC	CASSQDPSTGTQYF
many	TRBV5-6	TRBJ2-7	.	TGTGCCAGCAGCTCCGGGGGGCTCACCTACGAGCAGTACTTC	CASSSGGLTYEQYF
.	TRBV12-3/TRBV12-4	TRBJ2-7	TRBD2	TGTGCCAGCAGCCCGCGGGAGGCAGGTACCTACGAGCAGTACTTC	CASSPREAGTYEQYF
.	TRBV12-3/TRBV12-4	TRBJ2-1	TRBD2	TGTGCCAGCAGGGAACTTGCGGGGGGCCGTAGACACAATGAGCAGTTCTTC	CASRELAGGRRHNEQFF
.	TRBV20-1	TRBJ1-1	TRBD1	TGCAGTGTTAAGGGGGCGATCGTCACTGAAGCTTTCTTT	CSVKGAIVTEAFF